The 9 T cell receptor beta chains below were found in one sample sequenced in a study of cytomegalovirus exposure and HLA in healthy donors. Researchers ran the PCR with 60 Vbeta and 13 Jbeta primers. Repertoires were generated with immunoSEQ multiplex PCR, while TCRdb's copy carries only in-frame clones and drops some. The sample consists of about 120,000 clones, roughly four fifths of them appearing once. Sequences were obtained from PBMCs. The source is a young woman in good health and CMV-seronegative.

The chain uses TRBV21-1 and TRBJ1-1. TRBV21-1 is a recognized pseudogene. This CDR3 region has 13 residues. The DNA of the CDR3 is TGTGCCAGCTCCCTCCGGAAGAGGACTGAAGCTTTCTTT. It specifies CASSLRKRTEAFF.

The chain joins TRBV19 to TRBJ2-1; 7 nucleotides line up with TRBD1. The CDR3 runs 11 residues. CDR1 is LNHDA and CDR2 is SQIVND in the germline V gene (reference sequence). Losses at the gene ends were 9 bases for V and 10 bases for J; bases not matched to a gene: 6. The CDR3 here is CASTTGPEQFF. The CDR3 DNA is TGTGCCAGCACGACAGGGCCCGAGCAGTTCTTC.

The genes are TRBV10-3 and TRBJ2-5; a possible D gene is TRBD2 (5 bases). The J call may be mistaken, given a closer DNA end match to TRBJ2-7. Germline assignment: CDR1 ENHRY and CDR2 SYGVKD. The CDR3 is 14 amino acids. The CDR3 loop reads CAISEGGEVYEQYF. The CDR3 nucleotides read TGTGCCATCAGTGAGGGAGGAGAGGTCTACGAGCAGTACTTC.

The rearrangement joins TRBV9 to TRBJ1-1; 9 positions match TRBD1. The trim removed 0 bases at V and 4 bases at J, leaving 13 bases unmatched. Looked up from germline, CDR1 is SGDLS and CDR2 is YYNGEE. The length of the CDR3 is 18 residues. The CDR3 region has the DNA TGTGCCAGCAGCGTAGCCCCGGGACAGGGAGGAGTATCCACTGAAGCTTTCTTT. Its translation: CASSVAPGQGGVSTEAFF.

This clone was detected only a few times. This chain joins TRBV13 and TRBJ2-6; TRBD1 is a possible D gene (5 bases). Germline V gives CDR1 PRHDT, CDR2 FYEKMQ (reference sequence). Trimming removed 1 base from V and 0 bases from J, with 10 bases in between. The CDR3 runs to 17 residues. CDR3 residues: CASSLARDSSGANVLTF. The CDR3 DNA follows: TGTGCCAGCAGCTTAGCCAGGGATAGCTCTGGGGCCAACGTCCTGACTTTC.

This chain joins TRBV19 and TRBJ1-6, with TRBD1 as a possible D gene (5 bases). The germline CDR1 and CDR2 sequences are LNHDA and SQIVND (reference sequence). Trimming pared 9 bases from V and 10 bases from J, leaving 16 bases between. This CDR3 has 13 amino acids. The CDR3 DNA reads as TGTGCCAGCCAGACAGATTCTTACTCACCCCTCCACTTT. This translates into CASQTDSYSPLHF.

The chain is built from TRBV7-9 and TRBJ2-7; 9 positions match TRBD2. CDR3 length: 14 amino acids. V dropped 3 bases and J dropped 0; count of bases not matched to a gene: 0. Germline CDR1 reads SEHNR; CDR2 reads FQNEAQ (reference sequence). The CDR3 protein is CASSFSGGSYEQYF. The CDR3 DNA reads TGTGCCAGCAGCTTTAGCGGGGGCTCCTACGAGCAGTACTTC.

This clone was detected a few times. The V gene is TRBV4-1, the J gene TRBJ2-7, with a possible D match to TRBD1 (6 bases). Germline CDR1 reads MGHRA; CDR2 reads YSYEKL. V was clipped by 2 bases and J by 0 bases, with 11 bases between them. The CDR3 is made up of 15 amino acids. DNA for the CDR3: TGCGCCAGCAGCCAAAGACAGGACCTCTCCTACGAGCAGTACTTC. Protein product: CASSQRQDLSYEQYF.

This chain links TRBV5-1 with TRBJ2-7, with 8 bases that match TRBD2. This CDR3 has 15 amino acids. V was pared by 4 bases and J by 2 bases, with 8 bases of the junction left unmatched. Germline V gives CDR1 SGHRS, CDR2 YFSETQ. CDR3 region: CASSVHSGTAYEQYF. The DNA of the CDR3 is TGCGCCAGCAGCGTGCATAGCGGGACCGCCTACGAGCAGTACTTC.